What follows describes a single T cell receptor (beta chain). CDR1 is MNHNS, CDR2 SASEGT, per germline. Trimming stripped 2 bases from V and 6 bases from J, with 20 bases between. The CDR3 is 16 residues long. The data were obtained in a study of cytomegalovirus exposure and HLA in healthy donors. It was with 60 Vbeta and 13 Jbeta primers that the PCR ran. Profiling relied on immunoSEQ multiplex PCR, and the TCRdb table lists in-frame clones only, not all of them. The repertoire holds 200,000 or so clones, with approximately 80% as singletons. The receptor was isolated from a woman aged 25 to 39 in good health and CMV-seronegative. The sample was PBMCs. The genes are TRBV6-1 and TRBJ2-7; tentative D call: TRBD2 (7 bases). For the CDR3, the DNA is TGTGCCAGCAGTGAATTCCTAGGGGGGGCTTTTGGCGAGCAGTACTTC. Its translation: CASSEFLGGAFGEQYF.